This TCR beta chain was sequenced during a study of T cell repertoires in cytomegalovirus infection. In the study overall: Both CMV infection and a matching HLA type were indicated by public TCR beta signatures. General study points: Cumulative public TCR beta family frequency identified carriers of CMV plus the relevant HLA. Dominant in the ex vivo response were TCR beta clonotypes restricted by HLA-C and specific for CMV.

This clonotype was seen many times. Antigen specificity is unknown. TCRdb analysed the reads with MiXCR anew, one entry per CDR3 protein. The repertoire has about 490,000 distinct CDR3 sequences, 16% of them found once; the top ten carry about 24%. Deletions cut 3 bases from V and 2 bases from J, with 16 bases between. The CDR3 totals 16 residues. The germline gives CDR1 SEHNR, CDR2 FQNEAQ (reference sequence). This clonotype was obtained from a human donor in good health (CMV status not recorded). Some clones in this sample may be carry-over from other donors' samples. The chain couples TRBV7-9 to TRBJ2-5, with a possible D match to TRBD2 (6 bases). Sequenced material: CD8+ T cells from PBMCs. CDR3 in DNA: TGTGCCAGCAGCTTTTACTACCTAGCGAAACAAGAGACCCAGTACTTC. Translated: CASSFYYLAKQETQYF.